A single sample gave rise to the 9 T cell receptor beta chains below, sequenced in a study of human T cells and chemical hapten exposure. A single record per CDR3 protein comes from TCRdb applying MiXCR to the RACE reads. The data show about 110,000 distinct CDR3 sequences, about a tenth seen once. The sample's time point: patch test 2, 6 weeks after DPC sensitization. Indicated treatment: therapeutic diphenylcyclopropenone sensitization with weekly scalp DPC. The sequences come from whole blood, collected in connection with sensitization to the hapten diphenylcyclopropenone (DPC). The source of these receptors is a woman aged 40-49 years with alopecia areata. Some clones in this sample may be carry-over from other donors' samples.

The gene calls are TRBV11-2 and TRBJ1-3; perhaps TRBD1 as D (5 bases). CDR3 size: 16 residues. Germline V gene data show CDR1 as SGHAT and CDR2 as FQNNGV. V was clipped by 3 bases and J by 2 bases, with 14 bases between them. Here the CDR3 reads CASSFPGHFPGNTIYF. DNA for the CDR3: TGTGCCAGCAGCTTCCCAGGACATTTTCCTGGAAACACCATATATTTT.

The chain uses TRBV2 and TRBJ2-1; 8 bases map to TRBD1. The CDR3 runs 12 residues. Germline CDR1 is SNHLY and CDR2 is FYNNEI. V gave up 10 bases and J gave up 7 bases; unmatched junction bases: 6. This CDR3 reads CATGQGWNEQFF. CDR3 sequence (DNA): TGTGCCACCGGACAGGGATGGAATGAGCAGTTCTTC.

This clonotype has only a few counts. The junction shows a germline mismatch at one end, possibly a read error. The chain recombines TRBV29-1 with TRBJ1-1; D perhaps matches TRBD1 (5 bases). Germline V gene sequence: CDR1 SQVTM, CDR2 ANQGSEA. The CDR3 has 14 residues. The CDR3 reads CSVETGGRNTEVFF. The CDR3 DNA sequence: TGCAGCGTTGAAACAGGCGGTAGGAACACTGAAGTTTTCTTT. Using reference TRBV29-1 and TRBJ1-1 for the parts outside the CDR3, the full variable domain is SAVISQKPSRDICQRGTSLTIQCQVDSQVTMMFWYRQQPGQSLTLIATANQGSEATYESGFVIDKFPISRPNLTFSTLTVSNMSPEDSSIYLCSVETGGRNTEVFFGQGTRLTVV.

This rearrangement joins TRBV12-3 or TRBV12-4 to TRBJ1-5; D unclear. The CDR3 length is 13 residues. V was cut by 4 bases and J by 5 bases, with 9 bases left in between. CDR3 DNA sequence: TGTGCCAGCAGTTCGTACACAGATCAGCCCCAGCATTTT. It codes for CASSSYTDQPQHF.

This clonotype was detected a few times. The genes are TRBV6-2 or TRBV6-3 and TRBJ2-1, with D uncertain. Germline loops: CDR1 MNHEY, CDR2 SVGEGT. The CDR3 runs to 16 residues. Trimming cost V 5 bases and J 0 bases, with 14 bases left between them. The CDR3 DNA reads as TGTGCCAGCAGTCCACCGCTACCTAGCTCCTACAATGAGCAGTTCTTC. Protein: CASSPPLPSSYNEQFF.

This clonotype occurred many times. V and J are TRBV6-2 or TRBV6-3 and TRBJ2-7, with unresolved D. The CDR3 spans 14 residues. V lost 0 bases, J lost 0 bases, and 6 bases lay in between. Germline V lookup: CDR1 MNHEY, CDR2 SVGEGT. The CDR3 DNA is TGTGCCAGCAGTTACTCGGGCAGCTCCTACGAGCAGTACTTC. Translating it yields CASSYSGSSYEQYF.

This clonotype was recorded at least ten times. V usage is TRBV7-6 and J usage is TRBJ2-1; TRBD1 matches 8 bases. Per the germline V gene, CDR1 is SGHVS and CDR2 is FNYEAQ. CDR3 length equals 15 residues. V lost 1 base to trimming and J lost 8 bases; unmatched junction nucleotides: 7. CDR3 loop: CASSLGRTGFDEQFF. CDR3 DNA sequence: TGTGCCAGCAGCTTAGGACGGACAGGGTTCGATGAGCAGTTCTTC.

This clonotype has at least ten counts. The rearrangement joins TRBV11-2 to TRBJ2-5, with 7 bases aligning to TRBD2. This CDR3 has 16 amino acids. The V and J ends lost 2 bases and 2 bases, in that order; junction bases with no gene match: 8. Germline values: CDR1 SGHAT, CDR2 FQNNGV. This CDR3 is CASSLLPSGLQETQYF. The CDR3 region has the DNA TGTGCCAGCAGCTTACTTCCTAGCGGCCTTCAAGAGACCCAGTACTTC.

This clonotype was seen many times. The chain has TRBV6-5 and TRBJ1-1, with 10 bases matching TRBD1. CDR1 MNHEY and CDR2 SVGAGI come from the germline V gene. This CDR3 is built from 15 residues. The V gene end was trimmed by 4 bases and the J gene end by 2 bases; junction bases not matched to a gene: 4. The CDR3 is CASSSRTGGNTEAFF. Written as DNA, the CDR3 is TGTGCCAGCAGTTCCAGGACAGGGGGAAACACTGAAGCTTTCTTT.